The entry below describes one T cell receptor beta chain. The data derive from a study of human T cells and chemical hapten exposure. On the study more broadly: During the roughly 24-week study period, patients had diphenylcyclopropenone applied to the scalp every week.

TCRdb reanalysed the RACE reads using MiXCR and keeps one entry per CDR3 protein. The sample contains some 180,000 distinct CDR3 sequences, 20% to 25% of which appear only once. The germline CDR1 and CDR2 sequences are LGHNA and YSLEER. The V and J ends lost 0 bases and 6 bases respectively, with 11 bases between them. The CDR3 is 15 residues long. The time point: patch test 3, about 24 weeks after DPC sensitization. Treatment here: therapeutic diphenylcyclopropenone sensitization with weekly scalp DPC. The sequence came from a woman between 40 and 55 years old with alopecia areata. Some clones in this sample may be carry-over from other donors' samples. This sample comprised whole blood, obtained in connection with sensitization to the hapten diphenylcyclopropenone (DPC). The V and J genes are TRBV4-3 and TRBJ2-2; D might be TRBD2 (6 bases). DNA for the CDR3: TGCGCCAGCAGCCAAGATCGGGCTAGCGCCGGGGAGCTGTTTTTT. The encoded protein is CASSQDRASAGELFF.